A selection of T cell receptor beta chains follows, all from one sample in a study of OX40 agonist ivuxolimab in advanced cancers. Assay: immunoSEQ multiplex PCR; the TCRdb copy retains only in-frame clones and omits some. The sample consists of tens of thousands of clones, around 80% of them appearing once. Sequenced here: CD4+ or CD8+ T cells sorted from blood, sampled in a trial of the OX40 agonist ivuxolimab. The receptors shown here come from an adult with an advanced solid tumor such as melanoma, head and neck, liver or kidney cancer. Each CDR3 is given with its conserved first and last residue. Each record gives: V gene, clone size, D gene, J gene, CDR3 DNA, CDR3 protein. A D gene is named only where the DNA matches it firmly. Not every row has a clone size; where given, it reads once, few, many or a size class.

v_gene: TRBV27; abundance: -; d_gene: TRBD1; j_gene: TRBJ1-2; CDR3nt: TGTGCCAGCAGTATCTTCGGACAGGATCTGCTCGGCTACACCTTC; CDR3aa: CASSIFGQDLLGYTF
v_gene: TRBV4-3; abundance: -; d_gene: -; j_gene: TRBJ1-1; CDR3nt: TGCGCCAGCAGCCAAGATGCCCATCCTCAGGGGATTGAAGCTTTCTTT; CDR3aa: CASSQDAHPQGIEAFF
v_gene: TRBV19; abundance: -; d_gene: -; j_gene: TRBJ1-1; CDR3nt: TGTGCCAGTAGTATTCAAGATACCATGAACACTGAAGCTTTCTTT; CDR3aa: CASSIQDTMNTEAFF
v_gene: TRBV29-1; abundance: -; d_gene: TRBD1; j_gene: TRBJ2-5; CDR3nt: TGCAGCGTCCGTACCGGGACAGCCCAACAAGAGACCCAGTACTTC; CDR3aa: CSVRTGTAQQETQYF
v_gene: TRBV6-6; abundance: -; d_gene: -; j_gene: TRBJ1-1; CDR3nt: TGTGCCAGCAGTTCTACCGTGAGCGCTGAAGCTTTCTTT; CDR3aa: CASSSTVSAEAFF
v_gene: TRBV6-1; abundance: -; d_gene: -; j_gene: TRBJ1-1; CDR3nt: TGTGCCAGTCAGTTGGGTCGCTTTGAAGCTTTCTTT; CDR3aa: CASQLGRFEAFF
v_gene: TRBV30; abundance: few; d_gene: -; j_gene: TRBJ2-7; CDR3nt: TGTGCCTGGAGGGGATCCCCTGGACCAGCCTACGAGCAGTACTTC; CDR3aa: CAWRGSPGPAYEQYF
v_gene: TRBV19; abundance: few; d_gene: TRBD1; j_gene: TRBJ1-5; CDR3nt: TGTGCCAGTAGAAGGGACAGGACCAGCAATCAGCCCCAGCATTTT; CDR3aa: CASRRDRTSNQPQHF
v_gene: TRBV11-2; abundance: few; d_gene: TRBD2; j_gene: TRBJ2-2; CDR3nt: TGTGCCAGCAGCTTAGCCCGGACTAGCGGGAGGTCCGGGGAGCTGTTTTTT; CDR3aa: CASSLARTSGRSGELFF
v_gene: TRBV4-3; abundance: -; d_gene: TRBD1; j_gene: TRBJ2-2; CDR3nt: TGCGCCAGCAGCCAATACAGGGGCACCGGGGAGCTGTTTTTT; CDR3aa: CASSQYRGTGELFF
v_gene: TRBV4-1; abundance: -; d_gene: TRBD2; j_gene: TRBJ2-1; CDR3nt: TGCGCCAGCAGCCAAGTCTTGACTAGCTCCGGTGAGCAGTTCTTC; CDR3aa: CASSQVLTSSGEQFF
v_gene: TRBV19; abundance: once; d_gene: TRBD1; j_gene: TRBJ1-1; CDR3nt: TGTGCCAGTACCCCGACAGGGCCTCCCAGGGGGTCTGAAGCTTTCTTT; CDR3aa: CASTPTGPPRGSEAFF
v_gene: TRBV15; abundance: -; d_gene: TRBD1; j_gene: TRBJ2-7; CDR3nt: TGTGCCACCAGCAGAGTGGACAGGGGGCCCTACGAGCAGTACTTC; CDR3aa: CATSRVDRGPYEQYF
v_gene: TRBV2; abundance: -; d_gene: TRBD2; j_gene: TRBJ2-7; CDR3nt: TGTGCCAGCAGTGAAGGGACTAGCGAAACCTACGAGCAGTACTTC; CDR3aa: CASSEGTSETYEQYF
v_gene: TRBV5-1; abundance: -; d_gene: TRBD1; j_gene: TRBJ2-7; CDR3nt: TGCGCCAGCAGCCCATTGACAGGGGGATACGAGCAGTACTTC; CDR3aa: CASSPLTGGYEQYF
v_gene: TRBV29-1; abundance: -; d_gene: -; j_gene: TRBJ2-7; CDR3nt: TGCAGCGCTCGGCCGGGACTGGACTCCTACGAGCAGTACTTC; CDR3aa: CSARPGLDSYEQYF
v_gene: TRBV7-2; abundance: few; d_gene: -; j_gene: TRBJ2-1; CDR3nt: TGTGCCAGCAGCTTCACAGGAGGCTCCTACAATGAGCAGTTCTTC; CDR3aa: CASSFTGGSYNEQFF
v_gene: TRBV7-9; abundance: -; d_gene: -; j_gene: TRBJ1-5; CDR3nt: TGTGCCAGCAGCAGTTCCGGGACTTCTAATCAGCCCCAGCATTTT; CDR3aa: CASSSSGTSNQPQHF
v_gene: TRBV11-3; abundance: -; d_gene: -; j_gene: TRBJ1-1; CDR3nt: TGTGCCAGCAGCTTCTTGGGGGGGGCCGGTGAAGCTTTCTTT; CDR3aa: CASSFLGGAGEAFF
v_gene: TRBV5-4; abundance: -; d_gene: TRBD1; j_gene: TRBJ2-2; CDR3nt: TGTGCCATAACCAGTTCAGGGGGTCTCACCGGGGAGCTGTTTTTT; CDR3aa: CAITSSGGLTGELFF
v_gene: TRBV4-3; abundance: -; d_gene: -; j_gene: TRBJ2-1; CDR3nt: TGCGCCAGCAGGGAAGGATGGGCACCCTACAATGAGCAGTTCTTC; CDR3aa: CASREGWAPYNEQFF
v_gene: TRBV30; abundance: -; d_gene: -; j_gene: TRBJ1-5; CDR3nt: TGTGCCTGGAGCGGTGGAAATCAGCCCCAGCATTTT; CDR3aa: CAWSGGNQPQHF
v_gene: TRBV19; abundance: -; d_gene: -; j_gene: TRBJ2-7; CDR3nt: TGTGCCAGTAGTACAGGGGGGAGCTCCTACGAGCAGTACTTC; CDR3aa: CASSTGGSSYEQYF
v_gene: TRBV27; abundance: -; d_gene: -; j_gene: TRBJ2-3; CDR3nt: TGTGCCAGCAGTTCCCCCAGAAATACGCAGTATTTT; CDR3aa: CASSSPRNTQYF
v_gene: TRBV29-1; abundance: -; d_gene: -; j_gene: TRBJ2-3; CDR3nt: TGCAGCGTTGAAGTGGGGACCTATACGCAGTATTTT; CDR3aa: CSVEVGTYTQYF
v_gene: TRBV28; abundance: -; d_gene: -; j_gene: TRBJ2-1; CDR3nt: TGTGCCAGCAGTTTCAGTCAGGGACCCTACAATGAGCAGTTCTTC; CDR3aa: CASSFSQGPYNEQFF
v_gene: TRBV29-1; abundance: -; d_gene: -; j_gene: TRBJ1-1; CDR3nt: TGCGCAGCAAACACTGAAGCTTTCTTT; CDR3aa: CAANTEAFF
v_gene: TRBV10-3; abundance: -; d_gene: TRBD1; j_gene: TRBJ1-1; CDR3nt: TGTGCCATCAACTCGAGACAGGGGCTCACTGAAGCTTTCTTT; CDR3aa: CAINSRQGLTEAFF
v_gene: TRBV4-2; abundance: -; d_gene: -; j_gene: TRBJ2-7; CDR3nt: TGTGCCAGCAGCCAAGATCGGCTAGTAAGCGAGCAGTACTTC; CDR3aa: CASSQDRLVSEQYF
v_gene: TRBV2; abundance: -; d_gene: -; j_gene: TRBJ2-7; CDR3nt: TGTGCCAGCATCGGGGGGACAAGCTACGAGCAGTACTTC; CDR3aa: CASIGGTSYEQYF
v_gene: TRBV2; abundance: -; d_gene: -; j_gene: TRBJ2-5; CDR3nt: TGTGCCAGCGCGGGGTCAGAAGAGACCCAGTACTTC; CDR3aa: CASAGSEETQYF
v_gene: TRBV2; abundance: -; d_gene: -; j_gene: TRBJ2-7; CDR3nt: TGTGCCAGCGAAGGGGCTTTCTACGAGCAGTACTTC; CDR3aa: CASEGAFYEQYF
v_gene: TRBV27; abundance: -; d_gene: TRBD2; j_gene: TRBJ2-7; CDR3nt: TGTGCCAGCAGTTTAAGGGCTAGCGGGAGTACCTACGAGCAGTACTTC; CDR3aa: CASSLRASGSTYEQYF
v_gene: TRBV2; abundance: -; d_gene: TRBD2; j_gene: TRBJ2-3; CDR3nt: TGTGCCAGCTCGGGACTAGCGGGAGGGGCGGATACGCAGTATTTT; CDR3aa: CASSGLAGGADTQYF
v_gene: TRBV9; abundance: -; d_gene: TRBD2; j_gene: TRBJ2-2; CDR3nt: TGTGCCAGCAGTCCTAAGGCTAGCGGGAGTTTCCCCGGGGAGCTGTTTTTT; CDR3aa: CASSPKASGSFPGELFF
v_gene: TRBV10-3; abundance: -; d_gene: TRBD1; j_gene: TRBJ1-1; CDR3nt: TGTGCCATCAGGGACCCGACAGGGGATGGGCAAGCTTTCTTT; CDR3aa: CAIRDPTGDGQAFF
v_gene: TRBV20-1; abundance: few; d_gene: -; j_gene: TRBJ2-5; CDR3nt: TGCAGTGCTAGAGAGGAAGAGACCCAGTACTTC; CDR3aa: CSAREEETQYF
v_gene: TRBV7-9; abundance: -; d_gene: TRBD2; j_gene: TRBJ2-5; CDR3nt: TGTGCCAGCAGCCAGACGGGGGGGAAAGAGACCCAGTACTTC; CDR3aa: CASSQTGGKETQYF
v_gene: TRBV5-1; abundance: -; d_gene: TRBD1; j_gene: TRBJ2-1; CDR3nt: TGCGCCAGCAGCATACGACAGGGAAAAAACAATGAGCAGTTCTTC; CDR3aa: CASSIRQGKNNEQFF
v_gene: TRBV2; abundance: -; d_gene: TRBD2; j_gene: TRBJ2-6; CDR3nt: TGTGCCAGCATAGATCCCCAGGGACGGCGGGAGTTCCCCTCTGGGGCCAACGTCCTGACTTTC; CDR3aa: CASIDPQGRREFPSGANVLTF
v_gene: TRBV7-9; abundance: -; d_gene: TRBD2; j_gene: TRBJ2-1; CDR3nt: TGTGCCAGCAGCTTAGCCCGCGGGAGCTACAATGAGCAGTTCTTC; CDR3aa: CASSLARGSYNEQFF
v_gene: TRBV14; abundance: -; d_gene: -; j_gene: TRBJ2-5; CDR3nt: TGTGCCAGCAGCCGCCAACGGAGGGGGGTCCTCCAAGAGACCCAGTACTTC; CDR3aa: CASSRQRRGVLQETQYF
v_gene: TRBV27; abundance: -; d_gene: TRBD1; j_gene: TRBJ1-2; CDR3nt: TGTGCCAGCAGTTTTTCAGGACAGGGGAATGGCTACACCTTC; CDR3aa: CASSFSGQGNGYTF
v_gene: TRBV4-1; abundance: few; d_gene: TRBD1; j_gene: TRBJ1-2; CDR3nt: TGCGCCAGCAGCCCGTTGGGGCAGGGGGAGGACTATGGCTACACCTTC; CDR3aa: CASSPLGQGEDYGYTF
v_gene: TRBV5-3; abundance: -; d_gene: TRBD2; j_gene: TRBJ2-5; CDR3nt: TGTGCCAGGACCGGGACTAGCGGGACGGAGACCCAGTACTTC; CDR3aa: CARTGTSGTETQYF
v_gene: TRBV4-1; abundance: -; d_gene: -; j_gene: TRBJ2-2; CDR3nt: TGCGCCAGCAGCCCCGGGAACACCGGGGAGCTGTTTTTT; CDR3aa: CASSPGNTGELFF
v_gene: TRBV19; abundance: -; d_gene: -; j_gene: TRBJ1-5; CDR3nt: TGTGCCAGTCGCAGACGGGACATAAATCAGCCCCAGCATTTT; CDR3aa: CASRRRDINQPQHF
v_gene: TRBV6-4; abundance: -; d_gene: -; j_gene: TRBJ2-3; CDR3nt: TGTGCCAGCAGTCCAACTTCTAACACAGATACGCAGTATTTT; CDR3aa: CASSPTSNTDTQYF
v_gene: TRBV2; abundance: -; d_gene: -; j_gene: TRBJ1-3; CDR3nt: TGTGCCAGCATGAGAGGGGGAAACACCATATATTTT; CDR3aa: CASMRGGNTIYF
v_gene: TRBV2; abundance: few; d_gene: -; j_gene: TRBJ2-7; CDR3nt: TGTGCCAGCAGTGATAGTCCACTCTCCTACGAGCAGTACTTC; CDR3aa: CASSDSPLSYEQYF
v_gene: TRBV6-5; abundance: -; d_gene: -; j_gene: TRBJ1-1; CDR3nt: TGTGCCAGCAGTTATCAAGGATGGGGAAACACTGAAGCTTTCTTT; CDR3aa: CASSYQGWGNTEAFF
v_gene: TRBV2; abundance: -; d_gene: -; j_gene: TRBJ2-2; CDR3nt: TGTGCCAGCAGTGGCGGGAACACCGGGGAGCTGTTTTTT; CDR3aa: CASSGGNTGELFF
v_gene: TRBV5-1; abundance: -; d_gene: -; j_gene: TRBJ1-1; CDR3nt: TGCGCCAGCAGCTTGGATGTTTGGCGGGGAACTGAAGCTTTCTTT; CDR3aa: CASSLDVWRGTEAFF